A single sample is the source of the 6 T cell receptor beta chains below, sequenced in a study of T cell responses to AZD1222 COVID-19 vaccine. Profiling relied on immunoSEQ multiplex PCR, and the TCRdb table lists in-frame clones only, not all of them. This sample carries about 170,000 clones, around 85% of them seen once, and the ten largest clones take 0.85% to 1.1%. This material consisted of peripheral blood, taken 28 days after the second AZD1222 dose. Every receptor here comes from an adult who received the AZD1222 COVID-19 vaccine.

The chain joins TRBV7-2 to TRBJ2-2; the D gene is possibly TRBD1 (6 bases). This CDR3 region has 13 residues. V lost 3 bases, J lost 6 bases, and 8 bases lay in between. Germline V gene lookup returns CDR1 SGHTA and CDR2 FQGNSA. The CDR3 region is CASSFDRPGELFF. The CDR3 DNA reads TGTGCCAGCAGCTTCGACAGGCCCGGGGAGCTGTTTTTT.

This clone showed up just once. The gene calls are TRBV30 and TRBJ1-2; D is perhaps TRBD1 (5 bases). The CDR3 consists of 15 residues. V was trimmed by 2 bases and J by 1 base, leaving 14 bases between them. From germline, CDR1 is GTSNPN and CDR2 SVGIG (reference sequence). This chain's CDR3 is CAWSRAPGNNYGYTF. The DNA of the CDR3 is TGTGCCTGGAGTCGAGCTCCAGGGAATAACTATGGCTACACCTTC. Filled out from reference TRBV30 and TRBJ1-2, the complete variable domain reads SQTIHQWPATLVQPVGSPLSLECTVEGTSNPNLYWYRQAAGRGLQLLFYSVGIGQISSEVPQNLSASRPQDRQFILSSKKLLLSDSGFYLCAWSRAPGNNYGYTFGSGTRLTVV.

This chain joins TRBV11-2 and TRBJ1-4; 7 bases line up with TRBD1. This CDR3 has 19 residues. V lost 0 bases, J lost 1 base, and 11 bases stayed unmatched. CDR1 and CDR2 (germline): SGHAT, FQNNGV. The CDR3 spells CASSLDLKGALLTNEKLFF. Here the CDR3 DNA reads TGTGCCAGCAGCTTAGATCTGAAGGGGGCACTCTTAACTAATGAAAAACTGTTTTTT. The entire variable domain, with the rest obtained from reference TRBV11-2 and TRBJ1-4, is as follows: EAGVAQSPRYKIIEKRQSVAFWCNPISGHATLYWYQQILGQGPKLLIQFQNNGVVDDSQLPKDRFSAERLKGVDSTLKIQPAKLEDSAVYLCASSLDLKGALLTNEKLFFGSGTQLSVL.

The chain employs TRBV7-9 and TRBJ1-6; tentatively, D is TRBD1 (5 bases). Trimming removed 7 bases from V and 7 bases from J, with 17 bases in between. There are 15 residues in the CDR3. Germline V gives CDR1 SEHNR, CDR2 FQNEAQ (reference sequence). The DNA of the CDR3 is TGTGCCAGCAAGAATGCGGGACCGAAAAATTCACCCCTCCACTTT. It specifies CASKNAGPKNSPLHF.

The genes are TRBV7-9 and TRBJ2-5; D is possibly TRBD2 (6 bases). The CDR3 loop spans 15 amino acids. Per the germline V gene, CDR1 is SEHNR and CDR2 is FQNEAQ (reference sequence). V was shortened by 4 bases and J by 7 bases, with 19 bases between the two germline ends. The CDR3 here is CASSSGAVNQGTQYF. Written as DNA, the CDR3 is TGTGCCAGCAGCTCGGGAGCCGTTAATCAGGGGACCCAGTACTTC.

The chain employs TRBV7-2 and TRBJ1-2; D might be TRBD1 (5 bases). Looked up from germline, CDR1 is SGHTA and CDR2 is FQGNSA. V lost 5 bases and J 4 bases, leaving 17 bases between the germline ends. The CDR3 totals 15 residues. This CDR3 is CASSPVPAGAYGYTF. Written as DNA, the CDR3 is TGTGCCAGCAGCCCCGTGCCTGCTGGGGCCTATGGCTACACCTTC.